A selection of T cell receptor beta chains follows, all from one sample in a study of PD-1 blockade in classical Hodgkin lymphoma. TCRdb's copy holds only in-frame clones and misses some; the assay was immunoSEQ multiplex PCR. The sample holds around 13,000 clones; 80% to 90% are singletons and the top ten take more than 15%. The specimen comprised peripheral blood mononuclear cells (PBMCs), sampled before the fourth cycle of nivolumab. The receptor set was obtained from a human donor with classical Hodgkin lymphoma. Each CDR3 is given with its conserved first and last residue.

TRBV28	CASSLVGDSTEAFF
TRBV4-2	CASSQESSGAFF
TRBV19	CASSIIHCADGSCRYGYTF
TRBV19	CASSEGGANGNTIYF
TRBV25-1	CASSPHGRNTEAFF
TRBV28	CASSLSDRGLAGELFF
TRBV6-5	CASSYATLGYEQYF
TRBV20-1	CSAPLRGQHF
TRBV28	CASSRTGGPYEQYF
TRBV29-1	CSSRRGDGYTF
TRBV30	CAGLKGARETQYF
TRBV7-2	CASSTGHGNEQFF
TRBV7-2	CASSLAGPLDTQYF
TRBV28	CASSPLTGLPYNEQFF
TRBV7-4	CASSLNGGIDGYTF
TRBV6-4	CASSLQGQDQPQHF
TRBV7-9	CASSQDYRGGTEAFF
TRBV4-1	CASSPRGPGELFF
TRBV15	CATSRETGLANYGYTF
TRBV7-2	CASSLTSGRVGQPQHF
TRBV7-2	CASSLGGQSYGYTF
TRBV28	CASSPRRNTEAFF
TRBV4-3	CASSQGGQNTEAFF